In its sample, the clone carrying this T cell receptor (beta chain) was seen a few times. Each CDR3 protein gets one entry after TCRdb re-called the RT-PCR reads with MiXCR. The sample yields some 850,000 distinct CDR3 sequences, less than 20% seen once. The data are from a study of response to subunit inactivated influenza vaccine. The sequencing here drew on PBMCs from blood, taken around 5 days after vaccination. This clonotype was sampled from a man in his fifties or sixties who received an inactivated influenza vaccine.

In nucleotides, the CDR3 is TGTGCCAGCTCACCGGATCAGGGGGGTAATTCACCCCTCCACTTT. Its protein product is CASSPDQGGNSPLHF. The V gene is TRBV18, the J gene TRBJ1-6, with TRBD1 matching 7 bases. The germline V gene encodes CDR1 KGHSH and CDR2 LQKENI. The CDR3 length is 15 residues. The junction had 5 bases not matched to a gene; V was cut back by 3 bases and J by 6 bases.